This entry is about one T cell receptor (beta chain). Its antigen is as yet unknown. TCRdb ran MiXCR on the RACE reads and lists one entry per CDR3 protein. The data hold more than 250,000 distinct CDR3 sequences, with 7.5% to 9% observed a single time. This entry is derived from a study of human T cells and chemical hapten exposure. Study conclusions and caveats: Following DPC sensitization, TCRs present above 1 in 1000 frequency showed no change.

As for time point: pre-sensitization, week 0. Treatment reported: therapeutic diphenylcyclopropenone sensitization with weekly scalp DPC. Germline V CDR1 and CDR2: SQVTM, ANQGSEA. The CDR3 consists of 15 residues. After removal of 4 bases from V and 0 bases from J, the junction contained 8 bases not matched to a gene. The TCR comes from a woman in her thirties or forties with alopecia areata. Some clones in this sample may be carry-over from other donors' samples. The chain employs TRBV29-1 and TRBJ1-1, with 7 positions matching TRBD1. The sequenced sample was whole blood, obtained in connection with sensitization to the hapten diphenylcyclopropenone (DPC). CDR3 sequence (DNA): TGCAGCGTTGGTGGGGACAGCCTCATGAACACTGAAGCTTTCTTT. It yields the protein CSVGGDSLMNTEAFF.